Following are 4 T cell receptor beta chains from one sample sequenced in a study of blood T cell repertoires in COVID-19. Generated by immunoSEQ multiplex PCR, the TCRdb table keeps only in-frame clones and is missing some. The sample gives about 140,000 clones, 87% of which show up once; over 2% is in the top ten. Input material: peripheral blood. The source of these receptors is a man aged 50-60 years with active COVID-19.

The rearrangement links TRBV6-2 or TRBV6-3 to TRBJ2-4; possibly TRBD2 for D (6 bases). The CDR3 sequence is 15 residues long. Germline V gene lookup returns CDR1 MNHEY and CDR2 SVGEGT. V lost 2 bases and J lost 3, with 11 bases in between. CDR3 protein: CASSYAGTYKNIQYF. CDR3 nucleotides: TGTGCCAGCAGTTACGCCGGGACTTACAAAAACATTCAGTACTTC.

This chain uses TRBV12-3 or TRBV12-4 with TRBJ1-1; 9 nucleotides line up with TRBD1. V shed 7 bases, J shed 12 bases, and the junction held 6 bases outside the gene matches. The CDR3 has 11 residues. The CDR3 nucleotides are TGTGCCAGCAAGGAAGGGACAGGGTCTTTCTTT. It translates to CASKEGTGSFF.

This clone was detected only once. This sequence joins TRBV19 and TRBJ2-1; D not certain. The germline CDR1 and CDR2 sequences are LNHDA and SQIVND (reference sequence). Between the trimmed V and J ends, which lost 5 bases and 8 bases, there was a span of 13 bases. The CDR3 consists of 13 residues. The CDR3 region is CASSPARPDEQFF. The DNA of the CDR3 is TGTGCCAGTAGTCCCGCGCGGCCGGATGAGCAGTTCTTC. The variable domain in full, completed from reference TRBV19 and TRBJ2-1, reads DGGITQSPKYLFRKEGQNVTLSCEQNLNHDAMYWYRQDPGQGLRLIYYSQIVNDFQKGDIAEGYSVSREKKESFPLTVTSAQKNPTAFYLCASSPARPDEQFFGPGTRLTVL.

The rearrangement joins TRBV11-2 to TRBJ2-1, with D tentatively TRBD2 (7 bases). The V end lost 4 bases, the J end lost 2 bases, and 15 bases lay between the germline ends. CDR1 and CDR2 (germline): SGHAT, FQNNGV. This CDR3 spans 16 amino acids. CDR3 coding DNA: TGTGCCAGCAGCTCCCTGGCGGGGGCCACCTACAATGAGCAGTTCTTC. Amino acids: CASSSLAGATYNEQFF. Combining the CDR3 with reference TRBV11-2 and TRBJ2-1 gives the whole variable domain EAGVAQSPRYKIIEKRQSVAFWCNPISGHATLYWYQQILGQGPKLLIQFQNNGVVDDSQLPKDRFSAERLKGVDSTLKIQPAKLEDSAVYLCASSSLAGATYNEQFFGPGTRLTVL.